The 14 T cell receptor beta chains in this list originate from one sample, sequenced in a study of control samples from healthy donors and cancer patients. Only in-frame clones appear in the TCRdb table, and some are missing; sequencing was by immunoSEQ multiplex PCR. The sample has 150,000 to 200,000 clones; 90% are singletons. Sequenced sample: blood. The receptors were gathered from a woman aged 45-65 years in good health.

V usage is TRBV25-1 and J usage is TRBJ1-1, with TRBD1 identical over 8 bases. Germline CDR1 is MGHDK and CDR2 is SYGVNS. The CDR3 has 13 amino acids. Germline trimming cut 8 bases from V and 4 bases from J; bases unmatched to any gene: 6. CDR3 DNA: TGTGCCAGCGCCGGGACAGGCATCACTGAAGCTTTCTTT. The encoded protein is CASAGTGITEAFF.

V usage is TRBV4-3 and J usage is TRBJ2-6; 11 bases are a match to TRBD1. The J segment lost 0 bases and the V segment lost 4 bases, leaving 11 bases of the junction unmatched. CDR3 length: 20 amino acids. CDR1 LGHNA and CDR2 YSLEER come from the germline V gene. CDR3 loop: CASSPHPGDRGTSGANVLTF. DNA for the CDR3: TGCGCCAGCAGCCCCCACCCCGGGGACAGGGGGACCTCTGGGGCCAACGTCCTGACTTTC.

This clone was recorded a few times. V and J are TRBV4-3 and TRBJ2-7; D perhaps matches TRBD2 (5 bases). Trimming took 3 bases from V and 3 from J, leaving 15 bases between them. Looked up from germline, CDR1 is LGHNA and CDR2 is YSLEER. The CDR3 sequence is 15 residues long. The CDR3 sequence is CASSHPRAGLYEQYF. Here the CDR3 DNA reads TGCGCCAGCAGCCATCCAAGGGCTGGACTCTACGAGCAGTACTTC.

The genes are TRBV6-5 and TRBJ2-7; 8 nucleotides agree with TRBD1. The J segment lost 6 bases and the V segment lost 5 bases, leaving 9 bases of the junction unmatched. This CDR3 has 14 amino acids. The germline CDR1 and CDR2 sequences are MNHEY and SVGAGI. This CDR3 reads CASSPGQGRSEQYF. The CDR3 nucleotides are TGTGCCAGCAGTCCCGGACAGGGTAGGAGCGAGCAGTACTTC.

The rearrangement links TRBV29-1 to TRBJ1-2; D not resolved. With 3 bases removed from V and 4 bases from J, the gap between germline ends came to 12 bases. In germline, CDR1 is SQVTM, CDR2 ANQGSEA. There are 13 residues in the CDR3. The CDR3 region is CSVDLPDSYGYTF. The CDR3 DNA is TGCAGCGTTGATCTGCCTGATAGCTATGGCTACACCTTC.

The rearrangement joins TRBV7-9 to TRBJ2-7; 9 bases are shared with TRBD1. The CDR3 consists of 15 residues. CDR1 is SEHNR, CDR2 FQNEAQ, per germline (reference sequence). Losses at the gene ends were 6 bases for V and 6 bases for J; bases not matched to a gene: 12. The CDR3 loop reads CASRQNRGRLLEQYF. For the CDR3, the DNA is TGTGCCAGCAGACAAAACAGGGGGCGCCTACTCGAGCAGTACTTC.

As for this clone: The identical CDR3 is also encoded by other nucleotide sequences in the sample. The rearrangement links TRBV6-5 to TRBJ2-7; a weak D match, TRBD2 (6 bases). Germline values: CDR1 MNHEY, CDR2 SVGAGI. This CDR3 is built from 13 residues. V shed 8 bases and J shed 0 bases, with 11 bases lying between them. DNA of the CDR3: TGTGCCAGCCGCGACGGGGGCTCCTACGAGCAGTACTTC. Translation: CASRDGGSYEQYF.

The CDR3, as DNA: TGTGCCAGCAGTGCCCTCAGGGTGGTTAACTATGGCTACACCTTC. It yields the protein CASSALRVVNYGYTF. The chain joins TRBV2 to TRBJ1-2, with D possibly TRBD1 on 5 matching bases. The CDR3 consists of 15 residues. Trimming removed 4 bases at V and 1 base at J, with 13 bases between. CDR1 and CDR2 from the germline V gene are SNHLY and FYNNEI.

The chain uses TRBV12-3 or TRBV12-4 and TRBJ1-1; D may be TRBD1 (6 bases). The CDR3 covers 13 residues. The germline V and J ends were trimmed by 7 bases and 1 base, with 10 bases remaining between them. This chain's CDR3 is CASNRGRNTEAFF. In DNA, the CDR3 is TGTGCCAGCAACCGGGGGCGGAACACTGAAGCTTTCTTT.

The chain links TRBV7-6 to TRBJ2-3, with 13 positions matching TRBD2. Germline lookup yields CDR1 SGHVS and CDR2 FNYEAQ. The CDR3 has 16 amino acids. V dropped 1 base and J dropped 7; count of bases not matched to a gene: 5. CDR3 region: CASSLEWTSGGYTQYF. DNA for the CDR3: TGTGCCAGCAGCTTAGAGTGGACTAGCGGGGGATATACGCAGTATTTT. Supplemented by reference TRBV7-6 and TRBJ2-3, the full variable domain reads GAGVSQSPRYKVTKRGQDVALRCDPISGHVSLYWYRQALGQGPEFLTYFNYEAQQDKSGLPNDRFSAERPEGSISTLTIQRTEQRDSAMYRCASSLEWTSGGYTQYFGPGTRLTVL.

The rearrangement links TRBV28 to TRBJ1-6; weak D call: TRBD1 (6 bases). The CDR3 contains 13 residues. Trimming removed 8 bases at V and 7 bases at J, with 12 bases between. Germline loops: CDR1 MDHEN, CDR2 SYDVKM. The CDR3 DNA sequence: TGTGCCAGCGGCATCACAGGGAATTCACCCCTCCACTTT. Translated, it gives CASGITGNSPLHF.

This clone was counted a few times. This chain joins TRBV19 and TRBJ1-1; D is unclear. Trimming removed 3 bases at V and 2 bases at J, with 7 bases between. CDR1 LNHDA and CDR2 SQIVND come from the germline V gene (reference sequence). The CDR3 is made up of 13 amino acids. The CDR3 region has the DNA TGTGCCAGTAGTATTCACAGCAACACTGAAGCTTTCTTT. This sequence encodes CASSIHSNTEAFF.

The chain joins TRBV19 to TRBJ2-2, with 10 bases matching TRBD2. CDR1 LNHDA and CDR2 SQIVND come from the germline V gene (reference sequence). The CDR3 contains 17 residues. The V gene end was trimmed by 6 bases and the J gene end by 6 bases; junction bases not matched to a gene: 13. The CDR3 sequence is CASRLRLAGARAGELFF. CDR3 sequence (DNA): TGTGCCAGTAGACTCCGGCTAGCGGGAGCAAGGGCCGGGGAGCTGTTTTTT.

The gene calls are TRBV5-6 and TRBJ2-3; D remains ambiguous. In germline, CDR1 is SGHDT, CDR2 YYEEEE. Trimming stripped 4 bases from V and 0 bases from J, with 12 bases between. The CDR3 loop spans 15 amino acids. CDR3 sequence (DNA): TGTGCCAGCAGCCGCTCCGGGTACAGCACAGATACGCAGTATTTT. This sequence encodes CASSRSGYSTDTQYF.